This entry lists 30 T cell receptor beta chains sequenced from one sample in a study of T cell repertoires in cytomegalovirus infection. TCRdb independently ran MiXCR on the reads; one entry per CDR3 protein. The repertoire holds roughly 630,000 distinct CDR3 sequences, 20% to 25% seen once, with around 8% in the top ten. Input material: CD8+ T cells from PBMCs. These receptors came from a human donor in good health (CMV status not recorded). Some clones in this sample may be carry-over from other donors' samples.

This sequence joins TRBV19 and TRBJ1-2; D gene uncertain. This CDR3 is built from 9 residues. The V and J ends lost 9 bases and 6 bases respectively, with 5 bases between them. Per germline, CDR1 LNHDA and CDR2 SQIVND (reference sequence). CDR3 nucleotide sequence: TGTGCCAGCGGAAATGGCTACACCTTC. Its protein is CASGNGYTF.

In DNA, the CDR3 is TGTGCCATCACCTCAGGGGGCACAGATACGCAGTATTTT. It is translated as CAITSGGTDTQYF. The chain is built from TRBV10-3 and TRBJ2-3; maybe TRBD1 (6 bases). CDR3 length: 13 amino acids. Trimming pared 7 bases from V and 1 base from J, leaving 9 bases between. The V gene's germline CDR1 is ENHRY and CDR2 SYGVKD.

The chain joins TRBV18 to TRBJ2-1, with D maybe TRBD2 (5 bases). The V gene's germline CDR1 is KGHSH and CDR2 LQKENI. The V and J ends lost 3 bases and 6 bases respectively, with 12 bases between them. This CDR3 has 14 amino acids. CDR3 sequence (DNA): TGTGCCAGCTCACCCCCAGAGGGTCCCAATGAGCAGTTCTTC. Translating it yields CASSPPEGPNEQFF.

As to this clonotype: A clone one base away is much larger, so this may be a read error. The chain links TRBV28 to TRBJ2-5; D is uncertain. V was clipped by 8 bases and J by 5 bases, with 24 bases between them. The CDR3 spans 16 residues. Germline V gene sequence: CDR1 MDHEN, CDR2 SYDVKM. The CDR3 loop reads CASVPYSEVFHETQYF. In DNA form, the CDR3 reads TGTGCCAGCGTTCCTTATTCAGAGGTTTTCCACGAGACCCAGTACTTC.

V usage is TRBV7-2 and J usage is TRBJ2-3; TRBD2 matches 8 bases. The germline V gene has CDR1 SGHTA and CDR2 FQGNSA. The V segment lost 1 base and the J segment 4 bases; nucleotides outside the gene matches: 7. The CDR3 has 16 amino acids. The CDR3 spells CASSLGGGRYPDTQYF. CDR3 nucleotide sequence: TGTGCCAGCAGCTTAGGCGGGGGGCGATATCCAGATACGCAGTATTTT.

A few counts support this clonotype. The chain carries TRBV6-5 and TRBJ1-2; no definite D call. V shed 0 bases and J shed 2 bases, with 7 bases lying between them. Germline V gene lookup returns CDR1 MNHEY and CDR2 SVGAGI. The CDR3 is 14 amino acids. CDR3 in DNA: TGTGCCAGCAGTTACTCGCCGGAGAACTATGGCTACACCTTC. It codes for CASSYSPENYGYTF.

V and J are TRBV5-5 and TRBJ2-2; 12 bases are shared with TRBD2. The CDR3 length is 14 residues. CDR1 and CDR2 from the germline V gene are SGHKS and YYEKEE (reference sequence). V shed 3 bases, J shed 6 bases, and the junction held 0 bases outside the gene matches. The CDR3 DNA follows: TGTGCCAGCAGCTGGACTAGCGGGGCCGGGGAGCTGTTTTTT. It codes for CASSWTSGAGELFF.

The V gene is TRBV29-1, the J gene TRBJ1-1; D not resolved. CDR1 SQVTM and CDR2 ANQGSEA come from the germline V gene. The length of the CDR3 is 13 residues. The V end lost 3 bases, the J end lost 3 bases, and 11 bases lay between the germline ends. This CDR3 is CSVETTSYTEAFF. The CDR3 DNA reads TGCAGCGTTGAGACGACGTCGTACACTGAAGCTTTCTTT.

V usage is TRBV14 and J usage is TRBJ2-3; 7 bases line up with TRBD1. The junction had 8 bases not matched to a gene; V was cut back by 4 bases and J by 4 bases. Germline assignment: CDR1 SGHDN and CDR2 FVKESK. The CDR3 consists of 15 residues. The CDR3 DNA reads as TGTGCCAGCAGCCCCGAGACAGGGATAGCAGATACGCAGTATTTT. This sequence encodes CASSPETGIADTQYF.

The gene calls are TRBV5-1 and TRBJ1-1, with 9 nucleotides matching TRBD1. Per germline, CDR1 SGHRS and CDR2 YFSETQ. With 0 bases clipped from V and 8 bases from J, the junction kept 5 bases outside the gene matches. The CDR3 is made up of 14 amino acids. The chain's CDR3 is CASSLGGQGTEAFF. In DNA form, the CDR3 reads TGCGCCAGCAGCTTGGGGGGACAGGGAACGGAAGCTTTCTTT.

This clonotype showed up just a few times. This sequence joins TRBV20-1 and TRBJ1-5; 7 nucleotides line up with TRBD1. The CDR3 covers 13 residues. CDR1 and CDR2 from the germline V gene are DFQATT and SNEGSKA (reference sequence). V was clipped by 4 bases and J by 3 bases; unmatched bases: 3. This CDR3 reads CSAKDRYNQPQHF. The CDR3 DNA follows: TGCAGTGCTAAGGACAGGTACAATCAGCCCCAGCATTTT.

The rearrangement joins TRBV20-1 to TRBJ1-2; D call uncertain. V lost 0 bases and J lost 4, with 9 bases in between. The CDR3 length is 13 residues. Germline values: CDR1 DFQATT, CDR2 SNEGSKA (reference sequence). Here the CDR3 reads CSARETRTYGYTF. The CDR3 nucleotides read TGCAGTGCTAGAGAAACAAGAACCTATGGCTACACCTTC.

This clonotype was counted ten times or more. J is TRBJ1-2 and V is TRBV29-1; a weak D match, TRBD1 (6 bases). The CDR3 contains 14 residues. V was pared by 0 bases and J by 6 bases, with 14 bases between. The V gene's germline CDR1 is SQVTM and CDR2 ANQGSEA. The CDR3 region is CSVEDPQGPDGYTF. The CDR3 region has the DNA TGCAGCGTTGAAGATCCACAGGGCCCGGATGGCTACACCTTC.

The chain recombines TRBV5-5 with TRBJ2-1; 9 nucleotides agree with TRBD1. The CDR3 consists of 13 residues. Germline V gives CDR1 SGHKS, CDR2 YYEKEE (reference sequence). The V gene end was trimmed by 5 bases and the J gene end by 10 bases; junction bases not matched to a gene: 7. As DNA, the CDR3 is TGTGCCAGCAGATCACAGGGGGCAAAGGAGCAGTTCTTC. The encoded protein is CASRSQGAKEQFF.

Many counts were recorded for this clonotype. This chain uses TRBV10-3 with TRBJ2-1, with 9 nucleotides matching TRBD2. Germline V gives CDR1 ENHRY, CDR2 SYGVKD. There are 14 residues in the CDR3. After removal of 10 bases from V and 1 base from J, the junction contained 5 bases not matched to a gene. This CDR3 reads CATLAGDSYNEQFF. Written as DNA, the CDR3 is TGTGCCACCTTAGCGGGGGATTCCTACAATGAGCAGTTCTTC.

This sequence joins TRBV11-2 and TRBJ2-2; 7 nucleotides align to TRBD2. The germline gives CDR1 SGHAT, CDR2 FQNNGV. The CDR3 runs to 16 residues. V trimming: 5 bases; J trimming: 0 bases; junction bases outside the gene matches: 6. CDR3 nucleotide sequence: TGTGCCAGCAGCCTCCCAAGCGGGGCGAACACCGGGGAGCTGTTTTTT. Its protein is CASSLPSGANTGELFF.

This clonotype was seen many times. The gene calls are TRBV7-8 and TRBJ2-5; either TRBD1 or TRBD2 may fit D (5 bases each). With 8 bases removed from V and 1 base from J, the gap between germline ends came to 20 bases. The CDR3 runs 16 residues. Germline assignment: CDR1 SGHVS and CDR2 FQNEAQ. This CDR3 is CASLQPLGELQETQYF. In DNA form, the CDR3 reads TGTGCCAGCCTCCAACCACTAGGGGAACTCCAAGAGACCCAGTACTTC.

The sample holds many counts of this clonotype. The V gene is TRBV12-3 or TRBV12-4, the J gene TRBJ2-5, with TRBD2 as a possible D gene (6 bases). This CDR3 is built from 14 residues. V dropped 7 bases and J dropped 1 base, with 13 bases sitting between them. The DNA for the CDR3 is TGTGCCAGCACTTTGGGAGGAATCCAAGAGACCCAGTACTTC. Translating it yields CASTLGGIQETQYF.

This clonotype was picked up a small number of times. The chain uses TRBV7-6 and TRBJ2-3; the match to TRBD1 covers 7 bases. This CDR3 is built from 14 residues. In germline, CDR1 is SGHVS, CDR2 FNYEAQ. After removal of 5 bases from V and 3 bases from J, the junction contained 5 bases not matched to a gene. The CDR3 bases are TGTGCCAGCAGCACCACAGGGGAAACAGATACGCAGTATTTT. This codes for CASSTTGETDTQYF. Drawing the rest from reference TRBV7-6 and TRBJ2-3, the complete variable domain is GAGVSQSPRYKVTKRGQDVALRCDPISGHVSLYWYRQALGQGPEFLTYFNYEAQQDKSGLPNDRFSAERPEGSISTLTIQRTEQRDSAMYRCASSTTGETDTQYFGPGTRLTVL.

In regard to this clonotype: The junction departs from germline at one end; a sequencing error may be responsible. As DNA, the CDR3 is TGTGTCAGCTCACCACCCCGGGGGGCCCCGAGCTCATACAATGAGCAGTTCTTC. It yields the protein CVSSPPRGAPSSYNEQFF. The genes are TRBV18 and TRBJ2-1, with D tentatively TRBD2 (7 bases). Germline values: CDR1 KGHSH, CDR2 LQKENI. The length of the CDR3 is 18 residues.

The V and J genes are TRBV20-1 and TRBJ2-1; TRBD2 is a possible D gene (7 bases). Per the germline V gene, CDR1 is DFQATT and CDR2 is SNEGSKA (reference sequence). This CDR3 spans 14 amino acids. Here the CDR3 DNA reads TGCGGTTTTCGGGGGGCCCCTGATTACAATGAGCAGTTCTTC. This translates into CGFRGAPDYNEQFF.

This clonotype was observed at least ten times. The rearrangement joins TRBV10-3 to TRBJ2-6; unclear D gene. CDR1 and CDR2 (germline): ENHRY, SYGVKD. There are 17 residues in the CDR3. Trimming took off 7 bases at V and 0 bases at J, with 16 bases between the two ends. CDR3 DNA: TGTGCCATCAAAACGTATCAGGTTTTCTCTGGGGCCAACGTCCTGACTTTC. Its translation is CAIKTYQVFSGANVLTF.

The J gene is TRBJ1-3, the V gene TRBV5-1, with 9 positions matching TRBD1. Trimming at V came to 4 bases and at J to 3 bases, leaving 5 bases not matched to a gene. This CDR3 is built from 15 residues. Germline CDR1 reads SGHRS; CDR2 reads YFSETQ. The CDR3: CASSIPGQGGNTIYF. CDR3 bases: TGCGCCAGCAGCATACCGGGACAGGGTGGAAACACCATATATTTT.

This sequence joins TRBV7-6 and TRBJ2-4; TRBD1 agrees at 8 bases. The CDR3 has 16 residues. Germline trimming cut 5 bases from V and 1 base from J; bases unmatched to any gene: 7. CDR1 is SGHVS and CDR2 is FNYEAQ in the germline V gene. CDR3 region: CASSPGQGEAKNIQYF. The CDR3 DNA reads as TGTGCCAGCAGCCCAGGACAGGGTGAGGCCAAAAACATTCAGTACTTC.

V gene TRBV14 combines with J gene TRBJ2-5, with D hard to call. This CDR3 contains 12 residues. From germline, CDR1 is SGHDN and CDR2 FVKESK. Trimming stripped 3 bases from V and 5 bases from J, with 7 bases between. The CDR3 spells CASSHLRETQYF. The CDR3 nucleotides are TGTGCCAGCAGCCACCTTCGGGAGACCCAGTACTTC.

This sequence joins TRBV7-9 and TRBJ2-5; tentative D call: TRBD2 (6 bases). The CDR3 has 15 amino acids. Deletions cut 5 bases from V and 1 base from J, with 14 bases between. Germline assignment: CDR1 SEHNR and CDR2 FQNEAQ (reference sequence). The CDR3 sequence is CASSPPVAAQETQYF. CDR3 DNA: TGTGCCAGCAGCCCCCCAGTAGCGGCCCAAGAGACCCAGTACTTC. Looking up the rest from reference TRBV7-9 and TRBJ2-5 gives the full variable domain: DTGVSQNPRHKITKRGQNVTFRCDPISEHNRLYWYRQTLGQGPEFLTYFQNEAQLEKSRLLSDRFSAERPKGSFSTLEIQRTEQGDSAMYLCASSPPVAAQETQYFGPGTRLLVL.

The rearrangement uses TRBV15 and TRBJ1-6; D perhaps matches TRBD1 (5 bases). CDR1 and CDR2 from the germline V gene are LNHNV and YYDKDF (reference sequence). With 0 bases removed from V and 15 bases from J, the gap between germline ends came to 18 bases. The CDR3 sequence is 15 residues long. The CDR3 reads CATSRDLDTSGVLHF. The CDR3 bases are TGTGCCACCAGCAGAGACCTGGACACCAGCGGGGTCCTCCACTTT.

The sample holds many counts of this clonotype. CDR3 loop: CASSTPTSGDEQYV. As DNA, the CDR3 is TGTGCCAGCAGTACCCCGACTAGCGGGGATGAGCAGTACGTC. The chain joins TRBV28 to TRBJ2-7; 11 bases align to TRBD2. Germline CDR1 reads MDHEN; CDR2 reads SYDVKM. The length of the CDR3 is 14 residues. V trimming: 5 bases; J trimming: 7 bases; junction bases outside the gene matches: 7.

In this sample, this clonotype turned up a few times. The gene calls are TRBV29-1 and TRBJ1-1, with D uncertain. The CDR3 is made up of 14 amino acids. Germline assignment: CDR1 SQVTM and CDR2 ANQGSEA. V was clipped by 7 bases and J by 1 base, with 16 bases between them. As DNA, the CDR3 is TGCAGCGCCGGGAGGGTCGGGAAGAACACTGAAGCTTTCTTT. It encodes CSAGRVGKNTEAFF.

This clonotype was seen repeatedly, ten times or more. The J gene is TRBJ1-1, the V gene TRBV6-2 or TRBV6-3, with D hard to call. The CDR3 has 15 amino acids. V lost 2 bases, J lost 1 base, and 11 bases lay in between. Germline CDR1 reads MNHEY; CDR2 reads SVGEGT. The CDR3 loop is CASSYPQSGNTEAFF. In DNA form, the CDR3 reads TGTGCCAGCAGTTACCCCCAGTCGGGGAACACTGAAGCTTTCTTT.